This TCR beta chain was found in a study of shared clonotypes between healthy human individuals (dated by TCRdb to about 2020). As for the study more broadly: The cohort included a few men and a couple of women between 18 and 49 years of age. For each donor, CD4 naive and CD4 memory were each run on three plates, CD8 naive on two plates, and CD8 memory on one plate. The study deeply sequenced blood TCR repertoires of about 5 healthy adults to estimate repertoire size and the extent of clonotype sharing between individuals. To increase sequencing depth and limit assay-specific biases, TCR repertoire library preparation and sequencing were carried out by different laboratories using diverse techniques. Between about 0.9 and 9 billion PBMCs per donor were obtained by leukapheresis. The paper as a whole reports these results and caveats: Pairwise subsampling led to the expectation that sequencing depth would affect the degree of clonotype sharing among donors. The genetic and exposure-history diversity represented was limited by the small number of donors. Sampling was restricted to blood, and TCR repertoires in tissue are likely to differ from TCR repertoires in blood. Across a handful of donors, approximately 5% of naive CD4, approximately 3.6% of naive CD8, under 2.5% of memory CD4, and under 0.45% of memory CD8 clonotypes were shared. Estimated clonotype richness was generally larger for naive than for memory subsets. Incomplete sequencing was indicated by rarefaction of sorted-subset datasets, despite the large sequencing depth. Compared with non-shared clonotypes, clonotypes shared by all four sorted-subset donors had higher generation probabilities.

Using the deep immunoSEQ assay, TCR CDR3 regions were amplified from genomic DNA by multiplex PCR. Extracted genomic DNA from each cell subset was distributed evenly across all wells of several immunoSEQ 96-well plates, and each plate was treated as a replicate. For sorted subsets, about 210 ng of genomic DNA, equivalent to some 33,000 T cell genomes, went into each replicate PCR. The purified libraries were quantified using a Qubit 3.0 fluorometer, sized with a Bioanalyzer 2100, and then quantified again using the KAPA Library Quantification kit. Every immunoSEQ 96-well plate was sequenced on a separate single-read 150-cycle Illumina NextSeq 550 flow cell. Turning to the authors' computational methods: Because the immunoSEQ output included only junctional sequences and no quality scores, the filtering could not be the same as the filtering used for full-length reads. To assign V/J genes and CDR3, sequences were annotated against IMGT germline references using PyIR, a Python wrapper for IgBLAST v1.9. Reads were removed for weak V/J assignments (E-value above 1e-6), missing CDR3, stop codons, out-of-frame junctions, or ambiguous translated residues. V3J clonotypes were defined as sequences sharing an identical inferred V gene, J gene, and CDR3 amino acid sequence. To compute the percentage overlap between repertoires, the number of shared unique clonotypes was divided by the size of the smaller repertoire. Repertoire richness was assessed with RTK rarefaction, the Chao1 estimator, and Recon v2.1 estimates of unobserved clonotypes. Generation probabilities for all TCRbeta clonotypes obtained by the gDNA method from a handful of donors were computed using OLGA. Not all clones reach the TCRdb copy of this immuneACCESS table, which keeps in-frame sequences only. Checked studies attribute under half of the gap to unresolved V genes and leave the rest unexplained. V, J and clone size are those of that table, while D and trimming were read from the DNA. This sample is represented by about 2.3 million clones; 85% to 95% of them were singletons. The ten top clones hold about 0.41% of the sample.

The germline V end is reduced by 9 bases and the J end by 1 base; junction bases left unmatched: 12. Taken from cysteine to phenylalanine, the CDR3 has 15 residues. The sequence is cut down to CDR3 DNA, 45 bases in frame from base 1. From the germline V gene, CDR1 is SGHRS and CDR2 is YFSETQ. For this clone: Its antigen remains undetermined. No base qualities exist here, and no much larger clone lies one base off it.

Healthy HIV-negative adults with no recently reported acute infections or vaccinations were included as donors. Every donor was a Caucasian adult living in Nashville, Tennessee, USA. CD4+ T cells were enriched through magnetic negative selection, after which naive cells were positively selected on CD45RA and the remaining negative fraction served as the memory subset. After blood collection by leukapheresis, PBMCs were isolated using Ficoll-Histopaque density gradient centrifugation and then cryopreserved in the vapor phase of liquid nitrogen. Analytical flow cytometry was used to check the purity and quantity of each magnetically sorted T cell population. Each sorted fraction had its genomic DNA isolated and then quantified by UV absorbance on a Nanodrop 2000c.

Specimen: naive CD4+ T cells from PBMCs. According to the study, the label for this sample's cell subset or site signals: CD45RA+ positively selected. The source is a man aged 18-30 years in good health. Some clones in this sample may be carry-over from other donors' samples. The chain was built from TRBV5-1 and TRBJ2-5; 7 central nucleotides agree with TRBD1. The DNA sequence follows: TGCGCCACCTCTTCCGGGACAGCCATCCAAGAGACCCAGTACTTC. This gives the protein CATSSGTAIQETQYF.